This TCR delta chain stems from a study of γδ T cells in repeated Plasmodium falciparum infection. Study at large: Donors had four controlled P. falciparum NF54 infections over roughly 620 days. Each infection was followed by sampling at 21 days, plus baseline and some pre-infection draws.

General observations from the study: Compared with Australian children, Malian Vdelta2-negative repertoires seemed more clonal, less diverse, less shared. Waves of new clonotype selection appeared after repeated controlled infections in Vdelta2-negative, largely Vdelta1+, gammadelta T cells.

Vgamma9/Vdelta2+ and Vdelta2-negative gammadelta T cells were flow-sorted from PBMC for bulk sequencing. This clone was detected many times. The antigen remains unidentified. TCRdb processed the multiplex PCR reads again with the CATT caller. This table has more than 70,000 delta-chain clones, approximately 0.96% appearing once. The CDR3 spans 26 residues. Germline values: CDR1 TSWWSYY, CDR2 QGS. V trimming: 2 bases; J trimming: 1 base; junction bases outside the gene matches: 35. The gene calls are TRDV1 and TRDJ1; TRDD3 matches 9 bases. The J gene, missing from TCRdb, was assigned here through DNA to germline matching. This TCR was sampled from a pool of human donors (malaria-infected and uninfected, not separated). The sample taken for sequencing was gamma-delta T cells from blood. The CDR3 nucleotides read TGTGCTCTTGGGGAAGGAAACGGCAGGAGTAAAAGACAGTACTGGGGGAAACCCCGCCTCACCGATAAACTCATCTTT. It specifies CALGEGNGRSKRQYWGKPRLTDKLIF.